One and the same sample provided the 30 T cell receptor beta chains below, sequenced in a study of T-cell memory formation after mild COVID-19. TCRdb reprocessed the 5' RACE reads with MiXCR, giving one entry per CDR3 protein. Here the sample spans about 560,000 distinct CDR3 sequences, about a sixth being singletons. The sample taken for sequencing was PBMCs or a T cell subset sorted from them (not recorded which). The receptor set was obtained from an adult woman who had mild COVID-19 (a few samples of this study predate the infection). Cell type and time point are not known.

This clonotype was found a few times. V usage is TRBV4-2 and J usage is TRBJ2-7; 12 nucleotides line up with TRBD2. The CDR3 length is 18 residues. Germline V gene sequence: CDR1 LGHNA, CDR2 YNFKEQ. With V trimmed by 1 base and J by 4 bases, 11 bases remained unmatched. This CDR3 reads CASSQGGLAGGLTYEQYF. In nucleotides, the CDR3 is TGTGCCAGCAGCCAAGGAGGCCTAGCGGGAGGGCTAACGTACGAGCAGTACTTC.

This clonotype has a count of ten or more. The CDR3 here is CASREGGSSYNEQFF. CDR3 bases: TGTGCCAGCCGTGAAGGGGGGAGCTCCTACAATGAGCAGTTCTTC. The chain has TRBV12-3 or TRBV12-4 and TRBJ2-1; the D gene could be TRBD1 or TRBD2 (6 bases each). CDR3 length: 15 residues. V shed 8 bases and J shed 0 bases, with 14 bases lying between them.

In its sample, this clonotype was seen a few times. The rearrangement links TRBV25-1 to TRBJ1-5; TRBD1 aligns across 8 bases. The germline gives CDR1 MGHDK, CDR2 SYGVNS. This CDR3 has 15 residues. After removal of 8 bases from V and 7 bases from J, the junction contained 13 bases not matched to a gene. The CDR3 sequence is CASSSDGQGRQPQHF. The CDR3 nucleotides read TGTGCCAGCTCCTCTGACGGACAGGGACGCCAGCCCCAGCATTTT.

V and J are TRBV18 and TRBJ2-2; maybe TRBD1 (6 bases). This CDR3 region has 17 residues. V lost 4 bases, J lost 7 bases, and 22 bases lay in between. Germline V CDR1 and CDR2: KGHSH, LQKENI. This CDR3 reads CASSRPGTSVQGGELFF. CDR3 nucleotides: TGTGCCAGCTCACGACCAGGGACGTCCGTACAGGGCGGGGAGCTGTTTTTT.

This clonotype appeared a few times. The chain joins TRBV6-1 to TRBJ2-7; 9 bases line up with TRBD1. This CDR3 comprises 14 residues. The V and J ends lost 7 bases and 3 bases, in that order; junction bases with no gene match: 7. Germline-derived CDR1 and CDR2 are MNHNS and SASEGT. CDR3: CASTLRDRVYEQYF. The CDR3 DNA sequence: TGTGCCAGCACGCTCCGGGACAGGGTCTACGAGCAGTACTTC.

For the CDR3, the DNA is TGTGCCAGCACCAAGGGACAAAGCTCCTACAATGAGCAGTTCTTC. Amino acid sequence: CASTKGQSSYNEQFF. The chain employs TRBV6-6 and TRBJ2-1; possibly TRBD1 for D (6 bases). The CDR3 is 15 residues long. CDR1 is MNHNY, CDR2 SVGAGI, per germline (reference sequence). Trimming took off 7 bases at V and 0 bases at J, with 13 bases between the two ends.

This clonotype was picked up a small number of times. The V gene is TRBV5-1, the J gene TRBJ1-6, with D unresolved. The CDR3 covers 13 residues. Germline V gene data show CDR1 as SGHRS and CDR2 as YFSETQ. Trimming cost V 2 bases and J 8 bases, with 8 bases left between them. The CDR3, as DNA: TGCGCCAGCAGCTTTGGGGAGTATTCACCCCTCCACTTT. Amino acid sequence: CASSFGEYSPLHF.

This clonotype showed up just a few times. The V and J genes are TRBV12-3 or TRBV12-4 and TRBJ2-3, with TRBD1 matching 9 bases. The CDR3 extends over 16 amino acids. The ends lost 6 bases at V and 2 bases at J; junction bases unmatched: 9. The CDR3 DNA reads TGTGCCAGCAGCGGACGGACAGGGGCGTCCACAGATACGCAGTATTTT. It encodes CASSGRTGASTDTQYF.

The sample holds a few counts of this clonotype. The chain combines TRBV2 with TRBJ2-1; 7 nucleotides line up with TRBD2. Germline values: CDR1 SNHLY, CDR2 FYNNEI. The CDR3 spans 16 residues. V shed 7 bases, J shed 7 bases, and the junction held 16 bases outside the gene matches. The CDR3: CASISGMTINGNEQFF. In DNA form, the CDR3 reads TGTGCCAGCATCAGCGGGATGACAATAAACGGTAATGAGCAGTTCTTC.

This clonotype was picked up a small number of times. This chain connects TRBV28 to TRBJ2-7; 10 bases map to TRBD2. CDR1 MDHEN and CDR2 SYDVKM come from the germline V gene. CDR3 size: 19 residues. J lost 2 bases, V lost 2 bases, and 15 bases had no gene match. CDR3 DNA: TGTGCCAGCAGTTTACCAGCGAGGGGGACTAGCGTCTTCGCCTACGAGCAGTACTTC. Its translation is CASSLPARGTSVFAYEQYF.

The V gene is TRBV7-9, the J gene TRBJ2-3; 8 bases match TRBD2. CDR3 length: 15 amino acids. Germline V CDR1 and CDR2: SEHNR, FQNEAQ (reference sequence). J gave up 0 bases and V 5 bases, and 4 bases lay outside the gene matches. In DNA form, the CDR3 reads TGTGCCAGCAGCGCCCTAGCGGGTAGCACAGATACGCAGTATTTT. It codes for CASSALAGSTDTQYF.

A few counts support this clonotype. The chain combines TRBV12-3 or TRBV12-4 with TRBJ2-2; D gene unclear. V lost 7 bases to trimming and J lost 7 bases, with 16 bases between them. This CDR3 has 14 amino acids. The DNA for the CDR3 is TGTGCCAGCACCAAGTCTGACTTTTACGGGGAGCTGTTTTTT. Translated: CASTKSDFYGELFF.

The chain joins TRBV7-6 to TRBJ2-1, with TRBD2 identical over 7 bases. This CDR3 region has 16 residues. The V and J ends lost 0 bases and 0 bases, in that order; junction bases with no gene match: 2. Looked up from germline, CDR1 is SGHVS and CDR2 is FNYEAQ. The CDR3 nucleotides are TGTGCCAGCAGCTTAGCGCGCGGGAGCTCCTACAATGAGCAGTTCTTC. This encodes CASSLARGSSYNEQFF.

CDR3 region: CSARMAEGRGFRGETQYF. The CDR3 DNA reads TGCAGTGCTAGAATGGCGGAAGGAAGGGGGTTCCGTGGGGAGACCCAGTACTTC. The gene calls are TRBV20-1 and TRBJ2-5, with a possible D match to TRBD1 (6 bases). Germline V gene lookup returns CDR1 DFQATT and CDR2 SNEGSKA (reference sequence). This CDR3 has 18 amino acids. Deletions cut 2 bases from V and 5 bases from J, with 27 bases between.

The rearrangement links TRBV6-1 to TRBJ1-1; 10 nucleotides align to TRBD1. This CDR3 comprises 16 residues. V gave up 5 bases and J gave up 3 bases; unmatched junction bases: 9. In germline, CDR1 is MNHNS, CDR2 SASEGT. The CDR3 here is CASSRQGAQSYTEAFF. The CDR3 coding sequence is TGTGCCAGCAGTCGACAGGGGGCTCAGTCATACACTGAAGCTTTCTTT.

This clonotype came up many times. V usage is TRBV11-2 and J usage is TRBJ2-7; tentative D call: TRBD2 (6 bases). V lost 5 bases, J lost 1 base, and 24 bases lay in between. The CDR3 is 18 residues long. Germline CDR1 and CDR2: SGHAT and FQNNGV. The CDR3 coding sequence is TGTGCCAGCAGCCCTACCCCTAGGCCGGACTATGGGTCCTACGAGCAGTACTTC. Translated, it gives CASSPTPRPDYGSYEQYF.

This clonotype appeared a few times. The chain combines TRBV5-1 with TRBJ1-1; D unresolved. The V and J ends lost 5 bases and 4 bases respectively, with 18 bases between them. The CDR3 has 15 residues. Germline V CDR1 and CDR2: SGHRS, YFSETQ. CDR3 sequence (DNA): TGCGCCAGCAGTATTCAGGCCGCGGGTGGCACTGAAGCTTTCTTT. Protein product: CASSIQAAGGTEAFF.

This chain joins TRBV7-2 and TRBJ2-3, with 8 positions matching TRBD1. The trim removed 1 base at V and 3 bases at J, leaving 9 bases unmatched. Germline loops: CDR1 SGHTA, CDR2 FQGNSA. The CDR3 is 17 residues long. This chain's CDR3 is CASSLVRQGAGTDTQYF. CDR3 nucleotides: TGTGCCAGCAGCTTAGTACGGCAGGGGGCTGGGACAGATACGCAGTATTTT. Combining the CDR3 with reference TRBV7-2 and TRBJ2-3 gives the whole variable domain GAGVSQSPSNKVTEKGKDVELRCDPISGHTALYWYRQSLGQGLEFLIYFQGNSAPDKSGLPSDRFSAERTGGSVSTLTIQRTQQEDSAVYLCASSLVRQGAGTDTQYFGPGTRLTVL.

The rearrangement uses TRBV9 and TRBJ1-2; a weak D match, TRBD1 (6 bases). V lost 0 bases, J lost 4 bases, and 16 bases lay in between. The CDR3 totals 16 residues. Germline CDR1 SGDLS, CDR2 YYNGEE. The chain's CDR3 is CASSVGVDRSTYGYTF. The DNA for the CDR3 is TGTGCCAGCAGCGTAGGCGTAGACAGGTCGACCTATGGCTACACCTTC.

This chain joins TRBV12-3 or TRBV12-4 and TRBJ2-1; 9 bases match TRBD1. The CDR3 loop spans 16 amino acids. V gave up 0 bases and J gave up 9 bases; unmatched junction bases: 9. The CDR3: CASSLAAGTGKFEQFF. The CDR3, as DNA: TGTGCCAGCAGTTTAGCGGCCGGGACAGGGAAGTTTGAGCAGTTCTTC.

This sequence joins TRBV12-3 or TRBV12-4 and TRBJ2-1; possibly TRBD2 for D (6 bases). Trimming cost V 6 bases and J 8 bases, with 17 bases left between them. The CDR3 length is 14 residues. This chain's CDR3 is CASRLRRGIDEQFF. The DNA of the CDR3 is TGTGCCAGCAGATTGCGGCGGGGAATTGATGAGCAGTTCTTC.

The J gene is TRBJ2-2, the V gene TRBV12-3 or TRBV12-4, with a tentative D call TRBD2 (5 bases). Trimming shortened V by 7 bases and J by 7 bases, and 13 bases separated the two germline ends. The CDR3 is made up of 13 amino acids. CDR3 amino acids: CASTSTGSGELFF. CDR3 sequence (DNA): TGTGCCAGCACCTCAACTGGGAGCGGGGAGCTGTTTTTT.

This clonotype has more than one count but fewer than ten. The rearrangement uses TRBV15 and TRBJ2-5; TRBD1 agrees at 7 bases. Germline V gene data show CDR1 as LNHNV and CDR2 as YYDKDF (reference sequence). This CDR3 has 16 residues. Germline trimming cut 0 bases from V and 5 bases from J; bases unmatched to any gene: 9. Written as DNA, the CDR3 is TGTGCCACCAGCAGAGACCCGGCGACAGGGCACGAGACCCAGTACTTC. It specifies CATSRDPATGHETQYF.

A few counts support this clonotype. V and J are TRBV12-3 or TRBV12-4 and TRBJ1-4; D not resolved. Trimming took off 2 bases at V and 12 bases at J, with 13 bases between the two ends. The CDR3 consists of 13 residues. The CDR3 sequence: CASSLHSAHELFF. CDR3 nucleotides: TGTGCCAGCAGTTTACACAGTGCCCACGAACTGTTTTTT.

The chain uses TRBV6-5 and TRBJ1-3; D possibly corresponds to TRBD1 (6 bases). Germline V gene lookup returns CDR1 MNHEY and CDR2 SVGAGI. Deletions cut 8 bases from V and 2 bases from J, with 13 bases between. This CDR3 has 14 residues. The CDR3 is CASGGGGPGNTIYF. The CDR3 DNA sequence: TGTGCCAGCGGAGGCGGGGGGCCTGGAAACACCATATATTTT.

The V gene is TRBV19, the J gene TRBJ2-5; maybe TRBD1 (6 bases). V was cut by 10 bases and J by 4 bases, with 13 bases left in between. The CDR3 is 12 residues long. Germline-derived CDR1 and CDR2 are LNHDA and SQIVND (reference sequence). CDR3 nucleotides: TGTGCCACCCAGGGGCACCCAGAGACCCAGTACTTC. Its translation: CATQGHPETQYF.

This clonotype was picked up a small number of times. This chain connects TRBV12-3 or TRBV12-4 to TRBJ1-2; no reliable D call. The CDR3 loop spans 13 amino acids. Trimming took off 5 bases at V and 3 bases at J, with 10 bases between the two ends. The CDR3 sequence is CASSPSTDYGYTF. CDR3 DNA sequence: TGTGCCAGCAGTCCTTCGACCGACTATGGCTACACCTTC.

This chain uses TRBV25-1 with TRBJ2-5; D is perhaps TRBD1 (5 bases). Germline values: CDR1 MGHDK, CDR2 SYGVNS. CDR3 length equals 15 residues. Trimming took off 1 base at V and 3 bases at J, with 12 bases between the two ends. The CDR3 loop is CASSEFTGFKETQYF. CDR3 nucleotide sequence: TGTGCCAGCAGTGAATTCACAGGCTTCAAAGAGACCCAGTACTTC.

V and J are TRBV4-3 and TRBJ2-3, with 11 bases lining up with TRBD2. Trimming at V came to 3 bases and at J to 0 bases, leaving 2 bases not matched to a gene. This CDR3 region has 16 residues. Germline V gene data show CDR1 as LGHNA and CDR2 as YSLEER. The CDR3 DNA sequence: TGCGCCAGCAGCCAGACTAGCGGGGCTAGCACAGATACGCAGTATTTT. It yields the protein CASSQTSGASTDTQYF.

This chain links TRBV15 with TRBJ2-2, with 7 nucleotides matching TRBD2. CDR3 length: 16 amino acids. Germline values: CDR1 LNHNV, CDR2 YYDKDF (reference sequence). V shed 1 base, J shed 3 bases, and the junction held 5 bases outside the gene matches. The CDR3 protein is CATSRVGLGDTGELFF. In DNA form, the CDR3 reads TGTGCCACCAGCAGAGTAGGACTAGGAGACACCGGGGAGCTGTTTTTT.